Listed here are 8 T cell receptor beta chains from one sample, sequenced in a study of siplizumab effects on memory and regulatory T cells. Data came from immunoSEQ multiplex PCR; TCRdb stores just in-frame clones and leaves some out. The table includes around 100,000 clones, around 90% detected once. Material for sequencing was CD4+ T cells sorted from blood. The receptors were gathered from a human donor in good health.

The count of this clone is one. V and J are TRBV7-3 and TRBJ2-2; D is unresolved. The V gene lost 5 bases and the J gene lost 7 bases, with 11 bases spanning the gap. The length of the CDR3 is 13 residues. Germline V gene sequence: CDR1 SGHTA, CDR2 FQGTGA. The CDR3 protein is CASSQGRIGELFF. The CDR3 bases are TGTGCCAGCAGCCAAGGACGGATCGGGGAGCTGTTTTTT. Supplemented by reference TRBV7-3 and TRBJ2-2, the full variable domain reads GAGVSQTPSNKVTEKGKYVELRCDPISGHTALYWYRQSLGQGPEFLIYFQGTGAADDSGLPNDRFFAVRPEGSVSTLKIQRTERGDSAVYLCASSQGRIGELFFGEGSRLTVL.

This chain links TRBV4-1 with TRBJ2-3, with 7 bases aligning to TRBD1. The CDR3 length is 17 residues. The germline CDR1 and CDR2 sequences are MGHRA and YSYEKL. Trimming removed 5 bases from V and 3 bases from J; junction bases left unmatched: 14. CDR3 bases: TGCGCCAGCAGCTACTATACGTCGGGACAGAAGACAGATACGCAGTATTTT. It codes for CASSYYTSGQKTDTQYF.

CDR3 sequence reads: CASSLDSVYGELFF. The CDR3 DNA is TGTGCCAGCAGCTTAGATTCGGTATACGGGGAGCTGTTTTTT. The rearrangement joins TRBV7-3 to TRBJ2-2; D is uncertain. Trimming cost V 2 bases and J 7 bases, with 11 bases left between them. The length of the CDR3 is 14 residues. Germline V gives CDR1 SGHTA, CDR2 FQGTGA.

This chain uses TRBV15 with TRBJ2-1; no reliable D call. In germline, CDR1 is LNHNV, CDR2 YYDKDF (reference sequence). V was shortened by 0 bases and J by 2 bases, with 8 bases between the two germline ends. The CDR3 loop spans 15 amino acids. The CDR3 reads CATSRDYGTYNEQFF. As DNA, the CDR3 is TGTGCCACCAGCAGAGATTACGGTACCTACAATGAGCAGTTCTTC.

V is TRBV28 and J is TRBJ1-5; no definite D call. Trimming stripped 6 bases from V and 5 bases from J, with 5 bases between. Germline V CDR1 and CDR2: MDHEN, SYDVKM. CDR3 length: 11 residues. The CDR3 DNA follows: TGTGCCAGCAGCAGCGATCAGCCCCAGCATTTT. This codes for CASSSDQPQHF.

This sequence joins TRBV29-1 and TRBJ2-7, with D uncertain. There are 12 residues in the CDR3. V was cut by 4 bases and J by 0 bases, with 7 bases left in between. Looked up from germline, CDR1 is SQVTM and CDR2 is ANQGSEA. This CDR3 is CSVVGNSYEQYF. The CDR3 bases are TGCAGCGTTGTGGGTAACTCCTACGAGCAGTACTTC.

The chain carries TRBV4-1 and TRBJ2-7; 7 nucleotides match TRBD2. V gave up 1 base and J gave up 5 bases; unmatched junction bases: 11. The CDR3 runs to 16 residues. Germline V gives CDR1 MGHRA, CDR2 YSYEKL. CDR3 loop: CASSQGPRVREDEQYF. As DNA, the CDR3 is TGCGCCAGCAGCCAAGGTCCTCGAGTCCGGGAGGACGAGCAGTACTTC.

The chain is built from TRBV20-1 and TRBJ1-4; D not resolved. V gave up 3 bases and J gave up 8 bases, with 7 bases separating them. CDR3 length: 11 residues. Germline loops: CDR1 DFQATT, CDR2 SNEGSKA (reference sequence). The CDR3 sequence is CSASSHEKLFF. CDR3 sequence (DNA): TGCAGTGCTAGTTCCCACGAAAAACTGTTTTTT.